The 24 T cell receptor beta chains listed next were all sequenced from one sample in a study of identical twins. MiXCR, applied by TCRdb to the 5' RACE reads, yields one record per CDR3 protein. Counted here are hundreds of thousands of distinct CDR3 sequences, about 20% occurring once; the ten biggest clones make up roughly 13%. These same records also appear under a second study, on T cells expressing NK-cell markers.

The sample consisted of PBMCs. All receptors come from a woman in her late teens or twenties in good health.

This clonotype occurred a few times. J is TRBJ1-1 and V is TRBV12-3 or TRBV12-4; 7 bases match TRBD1. With V trimmed by 3 bases and J by 4 bases, 5 bases remained unmatched. This CDR3 is 14 amino acids long. The CDR3 region has the DNA TGTGCCAGCAGTTTCCGGACAGGTCGCACTGAAGCTTTCTTT. The encoded protein is CASSFRTGRTEAFF.

This clonotype was observed a few times. The rearrangement links TRBV9 to TRBJ2-7; TRBD1 matches at 10 bases. Germline CDR1 and CDR2: SGDLS and YYNGEE. V shed 4 bases, J shed 5 bases, and the junction held 6 bases outside the gene matches. The length of the CDR3 is 14 residues. The CDR3: CASSMRDRGHEQYF. The DNA of the CDR3 is TGTGCCAGCAGCATGCGGGACAGGGGCCACGAGCAGTACTTC.

The chain recombines TRBV4-3 with TRBJ2-3; TRBD2 matches 10 bases. Germline CDR1 is LGHNA and CDR2 is YSLEER. Losses at the gene ends were 4 bases for V and 6 bases for J; bases not matched to a gene: 7. CDR3 length: 15 residues. CDR3 coding DNA: TGCGCCAGCAGCCTAGAGCTAGCGGGGGTGGATACGCAGTATTTT. This codes for CASSLELAGVDTQYF.

V usage is TRBV28 and J usage is TRBJ1-1; no firm D call. V shed 1 base and J shed 0 bases, with 15 bases lying between them. The CDR3 consists of 17 residues. The V gene's germline CDR1 is MDHEN and CDR2 SYDVKM. The CDR3 loop is CASSLLFPVGVNTEAFF. In nucleotides, the CDR3 is TGTGCCAGCAGTTTATTGTTCCCCGTCGGGGTGAACACTGAAGCTTTCTTT.

This sequence joins TRBV20-1 and TRBJ2-5, with D possibly being TRBD1 or TRBD2 (6 bases each). CDR1 is DFQATT and CDR2 is SNEGSKA in the germline V gene (reference sequence). The CDR3 loop spans 15 amino acids. V was trimmed by 0 bases and J by 4 bases, leaving 15 bases between them. The CDR3 bases are TGCAGTGCTAGAGACGCCAGGGGAGGACGAGAGACCCAGTACTTC. It translates to CSARDARGGRETQYF.

This clonotype has just a few counts. V usage is TRBV29-1 and J usage is TRBJ2-7; D perhaps matches TRBD2 (5 bases). The germline V and J ends were trimmed by 4 bases and 7 bases, with 14 bases remaining between them. Germline CDR1 and CDR2: SQVTM and ANQGSEA. The CDR3 length is 12 residues. Here the CDR3 DNA reads TGCAGCGTTGGGCACTTTACGGGGGAGCAGTACTTC. This translates into CSVGHFTGEQYF.

The rearrangement links TRBV11-3 to TRBJ2-7; 7 bases agree with TRBD2. The V and J ends lost 4 bases and 3 bases, in that order; junction bases with no gene match: 9. The germline V gene encodes CDR1 SGHNT and CDR2 YENEEA. This CDR3 spans 15 amino acids. The CDR3 coding sequence is TGTGCCAGCAGCTGGACTGGGGGAGGGCTCTACGAGCAGTACTTC. This codes for CASSWTGGGLYEQYF.

This clonotype was picked up a small number of times. The J gene is TRBJ2-3, the V gene TRBV20-1, with 8 bases matching TRBD2. With V trimmed by 6 bases and J by 6 bases, 11 bases remained unmatched. The CDR3 loop spans 14 amino acids. The germline CDR1 and CDR2 sequences are DFQATT and SNEGSKA (reference sequence). DNA for the CDR3: TGCAGTGCCCCACCCCGAGCGGGGGTCGATACGCAGTATTTT. Its protein is CSAPPRAGVDTQYF.

The J gene is TRBJ2-5, the V gene TRBV20-1; no reliable D call. Germline CDR1 reads DFQATT; CDR2 reads SNEGSKA (reference sequence). V gave up 3 bases and J gave up 2 bases, with 4 bases separating them. CDR3 length: 11 residues. The CDR3 here is CSASFQETQYF. The CDR3 DNA is TGCAGTGCTAGCTTTCAAGAGACCCAGTACTTC.

V usage is TRBV12-3 or TRBV12-4 and J usage is TRBJ1-2, with 8 bases lining up with TRBD1. The CDR3 covers 15 residues. Germline trimming cut 5 bases from V and 4 bases from J; bases unmatched to any gene: 9. CDR3 residues: CASSPQGQGVYGYTF. CDR3 sequence (DNA): TGTGCCAGCAGTCCCCAAGGACAGGGAGTCTATGGCTACACCTTC.

The chain links TRBV4-3 to TRBJ2-1; 8 bases are a match to TRBD2. Germline CDR1 reads LGHNA; CDR2 reads YSLEER. The trim removed 0 bases at V and 16 bases at J, leaving 8 bases unmatched. The CDR3 contains 13 residues. CDR3 sequence reads: CASSQDNGRAFFF. The CDR3 nucleotides are TGCGCCAGCAGCCAAGATAACGGGAGGGCCTTTTTCTTC.

V is TRBV5-1 and J is TRBJ2-2; a weak D match, TRBD1 (6 bases). V lost 0 bases and J 4 bases, leaving 13 bases between the germline ends. CDR1 is SGHRS and CDR2 is YFSETQ in the germline V gene. CDR3 length equals 16 residues. The DNA for the CDR3 is TGCGCCAGCAGCTTGGAGGCGACAGGTCCCACCGGGGAGCTGTTTTTT. Its translation: CASSLEATGPTGELFF.

Turning to this clonotype: The DNA is omitted, as the CDR3 cannot be located on it reliably, and the CDR3 follows TCRdb's listing. The chain is built from TRBV12-3 or TRBV12-4 and TRBJ2-5; TRBD2, the table's D call, lacks a check against the DNA. The CDR3 length is 16 residues, termini included. This chain's CDR3 is CASILGPARYQETQYF.

This clonotype was seen more than once but under ten times. This chain links TRBV15 with TRBJ2-3; D not certain. CDR1 and CDR2 from the germline V gene are LNHNV and YYDKDF (reference sequence). This CDR3 region has 13 residues. V lost 6 bases, J lost 3 bases, and 10 bases lay in between. The CDR3 DNA sequence: TGTGCCACCAGTCCCGCCCGAACAGATACGCAGTATTTT. This sequence encodes CATSPARTDTQYF.

This clonotype was recorded a few times. CDR3 amino acids: CSARDRGGSLRSDTQYF. The CDR3 DNA is TGCAGTGCTAGGGACAGGGGAGGGTCTCTTAGGTCAGATACGCAGTATTTT. The chain has TRBV20-1 and TRBJ2-3; TRBD1 matches at 9 bases. Germline V CDR1 and CDR2: DFQATT, SNEGSKA (reference sequence). Trimming removed 3 bases from V and 4 bases from J; junction bases left unmatched: 14. The CDR3 extends over 17 amino acids.

V gene TRBV20-1 combines with J gene TRBJ2-3, with 7 nucleotides matching TRBD1. Trimming at V came to 5 bases and at J to 3 bases, leaving 8 bases not matched to a gene. The CDR3 length is 14 residues. Germline values: CDR1 DFQATT, CDR2 SNEGSKA (reference sequence). In DNA, the CDR3 is TGCAGTGCTGGCGACAGGGTTAGGACAGATACGCAGTATTTT. This sequence encodes CSAGDRVRTDTQYF.

About this clonotype: One end of the junction is discordant with germline, which a read error may explain. In nucleotides, the CDR3 is TGTGCCATCAGTCTCCGAACCCTCAGGGGCCCGAACACTGAAGCTTTCTTT. Translation gives CAISLRTLRGPNTEAFF. The V gene is TRBV2, the J gene TRBJ1-1; a possible D gene is TRBD1 (6 bases). This CDR3 spans 17 amino acids. CDR1 and CDR2 (germline): SNHLY, FYNNEI.

The sample holds a few counts of this clonotype. The chain uses TRBV6-2 or TRBV6-3 and TRBJ2-7, with a possible D match to TRBD2 (5 bases). The germline V gene has CDR1 MNHEY and CDR2 SVGEGT. Trimming stripped 5 bases from V and 0 bases from J, with 14 bases between. The CDR3 spans 15 residues. The CDR3 DNA is TGTGCCAGCAGTAGACGATGGACTGACTCCTACGAGCAGTACTTC. Encoded protein: CASSRRWTDSYEQYF.

The chain recombines TRBV2 with TRBJ1-1, with 8 bases matching TRBD1. The germline gives CDR1 SNHLY, CDR2 FYNNEI. The CDR3 has 13 amino acids. Trimming took 10 bases from V and 3 from J; bases not matched to a gene: 7. As DNA, the CDR3 is TGTGCCATTCGAGGACAGGGCTACACTGAAGCTTTCTTT. Translation: CAIRGQGYTEAFF.

The sample holds many counts of this clonotype. V usage is TRBV12-3 or TRBV12-4 and J usage is TRBJ1-1; D unclear. V was clipped by 6 bases and J by 4 bases, with 9 bases between them. This CDR3 has 12 amino acids. CDR3 nucleotide sequence: TGTGCCAGCAGCCCAGGTCCCACTGAAGCTTTCTTT. Encoded protein: CASSPGPTEAFF.

This chain uses TRBV5-6 with TRBJ1-1; D uncertain. Per germline, CDR1 SGHDT and CDR2 YYEEEE. This CDR3 spans 14 amino acids. Trimming removed 3 bases from V and 3 bases from J, with 12 bases in between. CDR3 sequence: CASSYRPPDTEAFF. In DNA, the CDR3 is TGTGCCAGCAGCTATCGACCCCCGGACACTGAAGCTTTCTTT.

This clonotype was picked up a small number of times. This chain links TRBV20-1 with TRBJ2-7; TRBD1 matches at 9 bases. The CDR3 contains 14 residues. Germline V lookup: CDR1 DFQATT, CDR2 SNEGSKA (reference sequence). V dropped 5 bases and J dropped 6; count of bases not matched to a gene: 11. CDR3 sequence (DNA): TGCAGTGCTCCAAGGACAGGGGTATCAGGCGAGCAGTACTTC. Translating gives CSAPRTGVSGEQYF.

This clonotype has only a few counts. CDR3 sequence (DNA): TGTGCCATCAGCTCTACTAGCGGGAAATTGTACGAGCAGTACTTC. Translating gives CAISSTSGKLYEQYF. The chain links TRBV10-3 to TRBJ2-7; 10 positions agree with TRBD2. In germline, CDR1 is ENHRY, CDR2 SYGVKD. V shed 6 bases and J 4 bases; nucleotides not matched to a gene: 9. The CDR3 is 15 residues long.

This clonotype appeared a few times. The chain links TRBV20-1 to TRBJ1-2; D gene uncertain. There are 11 residues in the CDR3. Germline V CDR1 and CDR2: DFQATT, SNEGSKA (reference sequence). Trimming shortened V by 5 bases and J by 8 bases, and 12 bases separated the two germline ends. CDR3 in DNA: TGCAGTGCTGGCCAGACCCGGGGCTACACCTTC. It specifies CSAGQTRGYTF.